This entry concerns a single T cell receptor beta chain. This entry comes from a study of blood T cell repertoires in COVID-19. Produced via immunoSEQ multiplex PCR; TCRdb's table is partial and in-frame only. The sample holds roughly 130,000 clones, about nine tenths seen once. This CDR3 contains 14 residues. CDR1 is MNHEY and CDR2 is SMNVEV in the germline V gene (reference sequence). Trimming removed 9 bases from V and 0 bases from J, with 11 bases in between. The chain carries TRBV27 and TRBJ2-2; D may be TRBD2 (6 bases). This sequence was found in a man in his fifties or sixties with active COVID-19. Specimen: peripheral blood. CDR3 bases: TGTGCCAGTTCGCGGGGAACGAACACCGGGGAGCTGTTTTTT. It encodes CASSRGTNTGELFF.